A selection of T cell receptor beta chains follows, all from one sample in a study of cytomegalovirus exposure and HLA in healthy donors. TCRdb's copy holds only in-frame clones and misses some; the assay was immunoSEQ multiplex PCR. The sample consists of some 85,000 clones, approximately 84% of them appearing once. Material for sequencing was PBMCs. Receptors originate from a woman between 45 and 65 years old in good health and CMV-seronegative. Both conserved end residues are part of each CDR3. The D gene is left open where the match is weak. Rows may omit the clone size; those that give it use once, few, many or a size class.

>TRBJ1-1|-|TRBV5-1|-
TGCGCCAGCAGCTTGTCCGGGTATAATGGGTTAAACACTGAAGCTTTCTTT
CASSLSGYNGLNTEAFF
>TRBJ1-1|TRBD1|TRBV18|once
TGTGCCAGCTCACCATTGGGACAGTCGGGGTCCACTGAAGCTTTCTTT
CASSPLGQSGSTEAFF
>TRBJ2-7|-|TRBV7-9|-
TGTGCCAGCAGCGCAGGGGGGCCCCCCCAGTACTTC
CASSAGGPPQYF
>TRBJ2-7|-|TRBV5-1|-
TGCGCCTCCACACTATCCACACAGGGCGCCTACGAGCAGTACTTC
CASTLSTQGAYEQYF
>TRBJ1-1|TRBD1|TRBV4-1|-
TGCGCCAGCAGCCAAGAGGGACAGGGTATAACTGAAGCTTTCTTT
CASSQEGQGITEAFF
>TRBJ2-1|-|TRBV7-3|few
TGTGCCAGCAGCTTACAGGGGAGCGATGAGCAGTTCTTC
CASSLQGSDEQFF
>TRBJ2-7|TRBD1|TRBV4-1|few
TGCGCCAGCAGCCAAGGACAGGGGGCTGACTACGAGCAGTACTTC
CASSQGQGADYEQYF
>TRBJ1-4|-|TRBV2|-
TGTGCCAGTACGATCGAGCATACAACTAATGAAAAACTGTTTTTT
CASTIEHTTNEKLFF
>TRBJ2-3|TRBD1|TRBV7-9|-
TGTGCCAGCAGCTTGACAGGGTCATTGGATACGCAGTATTTT
CASSLTGSLDTQYF
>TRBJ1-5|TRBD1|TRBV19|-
TGTGCCAGTAGTATAGAAGGACAGGGGCGTGTGGGGCCCCAGCATTTT
CASSIEGQGRVGPQHF
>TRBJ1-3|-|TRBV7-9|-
TGTGCCAGCAGCTTAGAAGAGGGCAGCTCTGGAAACACCATATATTTT
CASSLEEGSSGNTIYF
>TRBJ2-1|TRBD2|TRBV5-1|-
TGCGCCAGCAGCTTGGCTCCTTTAGCGGGAGATTTCTTCGGTACATACAATGAGCAGTTCTTC
CASSLAPLAGDFFGTYNEQFF
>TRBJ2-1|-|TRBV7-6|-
TGTGCCAGCAGCCCCGCGAATTCCTACAATGAGCAGTTCTTC
CASSPANSYNEQFF
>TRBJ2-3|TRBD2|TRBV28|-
TGTGCCAGCAGTTATGAAGGACTAGCGGGAGTACGCACAGATACGCAGTATTTT
CASSYEGLAGVRTDTQYF
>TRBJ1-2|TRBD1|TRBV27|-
TGTGCCAGCAGTTCAGGCCCCGGGACAGCCTATGGCTACACCTTC
CASSSGPGTAYGYTF
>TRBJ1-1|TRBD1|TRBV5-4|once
TGTGCCAGCAGCTTGCTAGGGGGCATGAACACTGAAGCTTTCTTT
CASSLLGGMNTEAFF
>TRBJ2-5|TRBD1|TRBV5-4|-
TGTGCCAGCAGCTCCCCCCACCGACAGGGGGCCCGAGAGACCCAGTACTTC
CASSSPHRQGARETQYF
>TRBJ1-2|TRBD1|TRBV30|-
TGTGCCTGGAGTGTATGGGACAGGGCTGGCTACACCTTC
CAWSVWDRAGYTF
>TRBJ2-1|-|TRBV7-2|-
TGTGCCAGCAGATCGGGGGATGAGCAGTTCTTC
CASRSGDEQFF
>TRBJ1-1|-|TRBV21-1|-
TGTGCCAGCAGCAAAGCAGGGGCGGCTTTCTTT
CASSKAGAAFF
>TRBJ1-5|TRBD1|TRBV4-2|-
TGTGCCAGCAGCCCCCAAGGGGGCAGGGATAGCAATCAGCCCCAGCATTTT
CASSPQGGRDSNQPQHF
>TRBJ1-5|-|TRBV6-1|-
TGCGCCAGCAGTGAAGCCCGAGGGCAGCCCCAGCATTTT
CASSEARGQPQHF
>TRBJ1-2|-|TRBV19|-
TGTGCCAGTACTGTCGGGGGAGGCTATAACTATGGCTACACCTTC
CASTVGGGYNYGYTF
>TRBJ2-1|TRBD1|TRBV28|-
TGTGCCAGCAGTTTTCTCGGGACAGGGGCCTCCAATGAGCAGTTCTTC
CASSFLGTGASNEQFF
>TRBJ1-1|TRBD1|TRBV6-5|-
TGTGCCAGCAGCACAATACGGGGCCAGGGGGCTGAAGCTTTCTTT
CASSTIRGQGAEAFF
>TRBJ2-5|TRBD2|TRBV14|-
TGTGCCAGCAGCCAAAACCGACGGGAGGGCATGGAGACCCAGTACTTC
CASSQNRREGMETQYF